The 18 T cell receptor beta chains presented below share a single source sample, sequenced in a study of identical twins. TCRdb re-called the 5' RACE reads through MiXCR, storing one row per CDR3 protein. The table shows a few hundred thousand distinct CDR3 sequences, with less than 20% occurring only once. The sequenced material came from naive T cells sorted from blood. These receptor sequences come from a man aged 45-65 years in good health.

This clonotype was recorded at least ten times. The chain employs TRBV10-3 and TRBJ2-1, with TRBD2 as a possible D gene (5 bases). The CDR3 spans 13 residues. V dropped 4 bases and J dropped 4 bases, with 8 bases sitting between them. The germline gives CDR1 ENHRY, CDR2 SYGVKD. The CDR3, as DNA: TGTGCCATCAGTGTTCCGGGATACAATGAGCAGTTCTTC. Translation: CAISVPGYNEQFF.

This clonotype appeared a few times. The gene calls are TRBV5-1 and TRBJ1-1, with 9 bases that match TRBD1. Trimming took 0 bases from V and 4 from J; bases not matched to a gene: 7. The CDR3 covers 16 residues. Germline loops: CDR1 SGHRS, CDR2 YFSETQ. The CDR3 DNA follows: TGCGCCAGCAGCTTGGGACATGGACAGGGGATCACTGAAGCTTTCTTT. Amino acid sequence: CASSLGHGQGITEAFF.

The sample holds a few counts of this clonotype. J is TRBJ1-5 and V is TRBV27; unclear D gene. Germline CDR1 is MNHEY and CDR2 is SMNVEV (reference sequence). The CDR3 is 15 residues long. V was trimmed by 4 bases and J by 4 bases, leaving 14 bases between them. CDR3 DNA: TGTGCCAGCAGTTCCATGGGAGCAGTTAATCAGCCCCAGCATTTT. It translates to CASSSMGAVNQPQHF.

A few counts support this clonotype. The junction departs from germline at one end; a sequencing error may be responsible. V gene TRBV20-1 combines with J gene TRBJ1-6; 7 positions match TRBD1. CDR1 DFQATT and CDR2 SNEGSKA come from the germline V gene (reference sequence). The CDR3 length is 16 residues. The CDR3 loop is CSARAGQGVFNSPLHF. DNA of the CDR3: TGCAGTGCCAGAGCTGGTCAGGGGGTCTTTAATTCACCCCTCCACTTT.

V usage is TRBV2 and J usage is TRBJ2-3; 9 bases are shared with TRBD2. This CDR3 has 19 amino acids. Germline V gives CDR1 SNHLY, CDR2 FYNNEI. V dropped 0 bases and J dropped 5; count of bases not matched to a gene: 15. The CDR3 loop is CASSEAGLAGQQYLDTQYF. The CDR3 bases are TGTGCCAGCAGTGAAGCGGGTCTAGCGGGACAGCAGTATTTAGATACGCAGTATTTT.

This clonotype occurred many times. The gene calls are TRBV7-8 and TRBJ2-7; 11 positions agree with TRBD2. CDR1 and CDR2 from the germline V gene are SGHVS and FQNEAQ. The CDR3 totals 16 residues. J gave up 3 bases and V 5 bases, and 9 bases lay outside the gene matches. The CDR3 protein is CASSPRLAGNHYEQYF. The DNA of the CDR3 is TGTGCCAGCAGCCCGCGACTAGCGGGGAACCACTACGAGCAGTACTTC.

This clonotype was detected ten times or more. CDR3 DNA sequence: TGTGCCAGCAGTCGGGACGGCGGGTCCGGCTACACCTTC. This translates into CASSRDGGSGYTF. The chain recombines TRBV12-3 or TRBV12-4 with TRBJ1-2, with D perhaps matching TRBD1 (5 bases). The CDR3 length is 13 residues. The V and J ends lost 5 bases and 8 bases respectively, with 15 bases between them.

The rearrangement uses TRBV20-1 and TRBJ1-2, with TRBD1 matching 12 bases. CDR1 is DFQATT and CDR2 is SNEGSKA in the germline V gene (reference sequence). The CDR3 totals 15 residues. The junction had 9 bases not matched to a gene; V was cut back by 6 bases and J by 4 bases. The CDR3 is CSASGTGGAGYGYTF. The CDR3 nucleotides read TGCAGTGCCTCCGGGACAGGGGGCGCAGGCTATGGCTACACCTTC.

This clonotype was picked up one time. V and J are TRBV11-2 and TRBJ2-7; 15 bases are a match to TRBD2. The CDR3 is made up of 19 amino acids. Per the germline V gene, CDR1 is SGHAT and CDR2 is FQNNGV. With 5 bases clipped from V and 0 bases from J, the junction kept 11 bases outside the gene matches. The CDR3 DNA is TGTGCCAGCAGCGGAGTCGGGACTAGCGGGGGGAAGAGCTCCTACGAGCAGTACTTC. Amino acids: CASSGVGTSGGKSSYEQYF.

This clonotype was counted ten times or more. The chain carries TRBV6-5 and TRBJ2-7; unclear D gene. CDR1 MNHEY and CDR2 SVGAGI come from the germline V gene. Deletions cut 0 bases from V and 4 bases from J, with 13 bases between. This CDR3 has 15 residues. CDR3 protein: CASSYSGGMNYEQYF. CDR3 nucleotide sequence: TGTGCCAGCAGTTACTCGGGCGGTATGAATTACGAGCAGTACTTC.

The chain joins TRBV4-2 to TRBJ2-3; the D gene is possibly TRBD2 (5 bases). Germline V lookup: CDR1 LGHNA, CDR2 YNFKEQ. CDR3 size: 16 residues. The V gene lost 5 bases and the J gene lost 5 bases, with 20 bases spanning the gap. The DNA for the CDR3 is TGTGCCAGCAGCACTTCGGGAAATGGCGAGGGAGATACGCAGTATTTT. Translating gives CASSTSGNGEGDTQYF.

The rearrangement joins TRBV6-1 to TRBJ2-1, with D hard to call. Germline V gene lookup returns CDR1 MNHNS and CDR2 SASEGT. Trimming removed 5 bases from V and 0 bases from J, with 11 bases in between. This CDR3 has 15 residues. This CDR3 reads CASSTTTISYNEQFF. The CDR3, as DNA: TGTGCCAGCAGTACGACGACAATCTCCTACAATGAGCAGTTCTTC.

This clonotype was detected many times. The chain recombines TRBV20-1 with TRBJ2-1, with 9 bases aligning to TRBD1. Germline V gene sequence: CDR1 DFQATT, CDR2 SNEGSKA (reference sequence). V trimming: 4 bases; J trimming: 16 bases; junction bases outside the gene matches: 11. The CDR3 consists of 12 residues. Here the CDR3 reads CSATLPGQGRFF. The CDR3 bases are TGCAGTGCTACTTTACCGGGACAGGGACGATTCTTC.

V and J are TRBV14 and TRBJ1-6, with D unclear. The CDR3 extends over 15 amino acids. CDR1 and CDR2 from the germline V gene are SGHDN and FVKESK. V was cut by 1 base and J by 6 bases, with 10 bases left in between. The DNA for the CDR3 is TGTGCCAGCAGCCAAGGGTACAACTTTAATTCACCCCTCCACTTT. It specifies CASSQGYNFNSPLHF.

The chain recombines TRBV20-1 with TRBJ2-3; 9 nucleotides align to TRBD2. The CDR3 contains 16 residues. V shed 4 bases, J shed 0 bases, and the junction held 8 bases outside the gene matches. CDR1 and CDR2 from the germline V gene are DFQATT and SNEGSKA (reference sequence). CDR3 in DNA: TGCAGTGCTACAGGCGGGGGGGCAGTTAGCACAGATACGCAGTATTTT. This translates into CSATGGGAVSTDTQYF.

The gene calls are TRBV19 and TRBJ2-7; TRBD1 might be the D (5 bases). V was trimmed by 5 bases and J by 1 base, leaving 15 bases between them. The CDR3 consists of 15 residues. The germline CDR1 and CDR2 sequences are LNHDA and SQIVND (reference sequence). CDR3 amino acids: CASSPRQQVSYEQYF. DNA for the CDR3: TGTGCCAGTAGTCCACGACAGCAGGTGTCCTACGAGCAGTACTTC.

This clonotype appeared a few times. The DNA for the CDR3 is TGCAGTGCTAGAGCGGACAGGGGGCTCTACGAGCAGTACTTC. This translates into CSARADRGLYEQYF. The chain is built from TRBV20-1 and TRBJ2-7; the match to TRBD1 covers 11 bases. Trimming removed 1 base from V and 3 bases from J; junction bases left unmatched: 2. Germline V CDR1 and CDR2: DFQATT, SNEGSKA (reference sequence). The CDR3 is made up of 14 amino acids.

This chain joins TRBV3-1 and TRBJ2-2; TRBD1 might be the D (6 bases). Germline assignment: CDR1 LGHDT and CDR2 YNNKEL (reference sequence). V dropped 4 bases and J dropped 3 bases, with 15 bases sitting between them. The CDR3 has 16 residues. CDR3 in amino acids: CASSRNPRGYTGELFF. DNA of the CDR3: TGTGCCAGCAGCCGTAATCCCAGGGGTTACACCGGGGAGCTGTTTTTT.